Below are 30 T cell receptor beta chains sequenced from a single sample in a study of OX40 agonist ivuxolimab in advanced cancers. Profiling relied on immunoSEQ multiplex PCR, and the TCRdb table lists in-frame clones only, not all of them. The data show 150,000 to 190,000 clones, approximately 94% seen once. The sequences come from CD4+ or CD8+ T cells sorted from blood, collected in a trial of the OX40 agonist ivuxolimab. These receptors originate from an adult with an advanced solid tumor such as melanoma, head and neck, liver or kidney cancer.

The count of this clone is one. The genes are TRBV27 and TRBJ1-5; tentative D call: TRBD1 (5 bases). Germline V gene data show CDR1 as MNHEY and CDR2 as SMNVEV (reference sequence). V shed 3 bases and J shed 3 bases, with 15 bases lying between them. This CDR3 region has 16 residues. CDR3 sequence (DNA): TGTGCCAGCAGTTTCTCGGGAAGGGGATACAATCAGCCCCAGCATTTT. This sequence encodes CASSFSGRGYNQPQHF.

The CDR3 DNA follows: TGTGCCAGCAGCCGCCCCCCGGGACAGCAAAATGGCTACACCTTC. Translating it yields CASSRPPGQQNGYTF. The V gene is TRBV7-9, the J gene TRBJ1-2, with TRBD1 matching over 7 bases. The CDR3 contains 15 residues. The junction had 12 bases not matched to a gene; V was cut back by 5 bases and J by 6 bases. Germline CDR1 and CDR2: SEHNR and FQNEAQ (reference sequence).

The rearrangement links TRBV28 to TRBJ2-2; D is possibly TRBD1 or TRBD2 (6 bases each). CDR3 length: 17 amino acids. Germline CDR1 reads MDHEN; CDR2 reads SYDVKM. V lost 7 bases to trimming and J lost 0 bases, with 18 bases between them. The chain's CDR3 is CASMALYGGPNTGELFF. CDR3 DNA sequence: TGTGCCAGCATGGCTCTTTACGGGGGCCCGAACACCGGGGAGCTGTTTTTT.

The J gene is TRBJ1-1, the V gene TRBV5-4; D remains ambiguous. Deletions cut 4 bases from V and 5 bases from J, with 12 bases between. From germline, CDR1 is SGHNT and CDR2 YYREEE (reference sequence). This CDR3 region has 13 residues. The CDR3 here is CASSANLGTEAFF. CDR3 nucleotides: TGTGCCAGCAGCGCGAACCTGGGGACTGAAGCTTTCTTT.

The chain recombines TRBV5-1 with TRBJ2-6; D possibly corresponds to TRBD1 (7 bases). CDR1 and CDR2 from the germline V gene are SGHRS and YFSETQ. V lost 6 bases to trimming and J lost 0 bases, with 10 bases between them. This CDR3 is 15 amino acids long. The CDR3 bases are TGCGCCAGCACCCAGGGGGGCTCTGGGGCCAACGTCCTGACTTTC. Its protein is CASTQGGSGANVLTF.

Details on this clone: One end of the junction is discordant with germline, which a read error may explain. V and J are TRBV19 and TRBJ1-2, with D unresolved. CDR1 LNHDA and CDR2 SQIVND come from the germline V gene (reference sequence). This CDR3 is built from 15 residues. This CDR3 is CASSIGFFAVYGYIF. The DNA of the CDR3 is TGTGCCAGTAGTATAGGGTTTTTTGCAGTCTATGGCTACATCTTC.

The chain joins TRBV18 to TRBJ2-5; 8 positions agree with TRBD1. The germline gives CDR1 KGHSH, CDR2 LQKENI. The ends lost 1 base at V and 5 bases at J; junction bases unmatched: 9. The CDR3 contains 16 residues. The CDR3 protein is CASSPQSTGGMETQYF. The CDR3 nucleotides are TGTGCCAGCTCACCACAATCCACAGGGGGGATGGAGACCCAGTACTTC.

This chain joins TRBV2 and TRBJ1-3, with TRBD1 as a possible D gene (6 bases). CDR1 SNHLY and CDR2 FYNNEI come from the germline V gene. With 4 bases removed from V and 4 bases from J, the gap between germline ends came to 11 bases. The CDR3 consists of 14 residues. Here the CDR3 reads CASSVQGMGNTIYF. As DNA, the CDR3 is TGTGCCAGCAGTGTCCAGGGGATGGGAAACACCATATATTTT.

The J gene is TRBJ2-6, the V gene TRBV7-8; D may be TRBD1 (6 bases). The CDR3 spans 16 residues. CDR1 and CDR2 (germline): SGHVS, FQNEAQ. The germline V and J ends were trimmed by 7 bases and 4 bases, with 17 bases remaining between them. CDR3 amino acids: CASNSPGEPGANVLTF. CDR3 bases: TGTGCCAGCAACTCCCCAGGGGAGCCCGGGGCCAACGTCCTGACTTTC.

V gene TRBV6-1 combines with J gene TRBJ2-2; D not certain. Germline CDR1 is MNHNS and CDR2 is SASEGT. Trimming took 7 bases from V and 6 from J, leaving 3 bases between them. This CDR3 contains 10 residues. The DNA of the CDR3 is TGTGCCAGCACACCCGGGGAGCTGTTTTTT. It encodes CASTPGELFF.

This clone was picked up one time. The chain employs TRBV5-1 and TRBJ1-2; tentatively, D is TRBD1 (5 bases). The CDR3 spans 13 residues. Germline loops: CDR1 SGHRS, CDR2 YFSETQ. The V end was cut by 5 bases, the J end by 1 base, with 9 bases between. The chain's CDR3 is CASREQGNYGYTF. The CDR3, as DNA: TGCGCCAGCAGGGAGCAGGGTAACTATGGCTACACCTTC.

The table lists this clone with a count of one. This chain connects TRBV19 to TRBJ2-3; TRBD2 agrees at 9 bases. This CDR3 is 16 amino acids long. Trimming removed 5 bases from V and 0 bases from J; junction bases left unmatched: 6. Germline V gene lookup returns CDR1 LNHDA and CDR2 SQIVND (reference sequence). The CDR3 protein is CASSVRTSVSTDTQYF. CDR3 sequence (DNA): TGTGCCAGTAGTGTCCGGACTAGCGTTAGCACAGATACGCAGTATTTT.

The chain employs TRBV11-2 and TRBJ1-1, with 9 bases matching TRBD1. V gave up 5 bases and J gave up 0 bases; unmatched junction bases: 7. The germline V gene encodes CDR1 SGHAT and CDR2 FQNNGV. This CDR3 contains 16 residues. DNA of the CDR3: TGTGCCAGCAGCAAGCACAGGGGGCTCATGAACACTGAAGCTTTCTTT. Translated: CASSKHRGLMNTEAFF.

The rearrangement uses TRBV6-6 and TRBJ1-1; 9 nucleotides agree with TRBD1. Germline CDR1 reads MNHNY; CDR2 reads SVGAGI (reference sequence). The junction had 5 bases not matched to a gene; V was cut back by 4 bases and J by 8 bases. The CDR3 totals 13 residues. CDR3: CASSFQQGAEAFF. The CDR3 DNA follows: TGTGCCAGCAGTTTCCAACAGGGGGCAGAAGCTTTCTTT.

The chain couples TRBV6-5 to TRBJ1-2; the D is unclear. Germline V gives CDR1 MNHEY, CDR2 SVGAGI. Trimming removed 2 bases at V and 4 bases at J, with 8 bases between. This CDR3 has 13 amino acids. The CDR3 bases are TGTGCCAGCAGTTACACTTATGCCTATGGCTACACCTTC. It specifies CASSYTYAYGYTF.

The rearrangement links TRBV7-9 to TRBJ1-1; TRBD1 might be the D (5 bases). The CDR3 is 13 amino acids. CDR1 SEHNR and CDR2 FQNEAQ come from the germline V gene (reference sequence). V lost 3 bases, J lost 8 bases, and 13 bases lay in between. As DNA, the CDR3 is TGTGCCAGCAGCTTTTCTGGGGGGGACGAAGCTTTCTTT. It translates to CASSFSGGDEAFF.

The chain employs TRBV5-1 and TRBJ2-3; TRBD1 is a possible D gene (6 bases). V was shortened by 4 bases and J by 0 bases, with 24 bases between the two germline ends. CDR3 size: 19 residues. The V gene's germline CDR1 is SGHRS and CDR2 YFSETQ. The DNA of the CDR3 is TGCGCCAGCAGCCCACAACCCGGCCCAGGGACACCTAGCACAGATACGCAGTATTTT. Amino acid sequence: CASSPQPGPGTPSTDTQYF.

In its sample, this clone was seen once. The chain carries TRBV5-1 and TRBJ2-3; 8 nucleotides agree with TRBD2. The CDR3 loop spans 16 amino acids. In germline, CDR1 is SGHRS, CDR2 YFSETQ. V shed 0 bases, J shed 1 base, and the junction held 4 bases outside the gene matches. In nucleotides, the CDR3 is TGCGCCAGCAGCTTGGGGCGGGGGGCTGGCACAGATACGCAGTATTTT. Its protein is CASSLGRGAGTDTQYF.

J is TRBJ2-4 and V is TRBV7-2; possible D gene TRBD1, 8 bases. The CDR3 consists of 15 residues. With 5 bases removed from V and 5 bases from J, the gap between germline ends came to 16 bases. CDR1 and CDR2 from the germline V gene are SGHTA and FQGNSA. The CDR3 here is CASSLRTGRENIQYF. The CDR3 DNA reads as TGTGCCAGCAGCCTGCGGACAGGGAGGGAAAACATTCAGTACTTC.

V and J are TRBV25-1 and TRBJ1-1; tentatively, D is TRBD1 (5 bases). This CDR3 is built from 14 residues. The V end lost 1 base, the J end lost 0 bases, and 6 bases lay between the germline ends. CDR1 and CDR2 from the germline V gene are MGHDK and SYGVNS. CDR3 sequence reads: CASSEWDLNTEAFF. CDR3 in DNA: TGTGCCAGCAGTGAATGGGACCTGAACACTGAAGCTTTCTTT.

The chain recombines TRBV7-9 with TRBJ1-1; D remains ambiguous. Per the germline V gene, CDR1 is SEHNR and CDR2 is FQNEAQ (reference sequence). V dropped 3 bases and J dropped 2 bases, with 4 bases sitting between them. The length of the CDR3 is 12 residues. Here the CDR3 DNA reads TGTGCCAGCAGCTTGTCTAACACTGAAGCTTTCTTT. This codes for CASSLSNTEAFF.

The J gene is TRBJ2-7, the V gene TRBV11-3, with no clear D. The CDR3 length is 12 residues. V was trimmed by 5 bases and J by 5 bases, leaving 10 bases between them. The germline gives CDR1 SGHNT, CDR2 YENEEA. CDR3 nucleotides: TGTGCCAGCAGCCTGCTGGGCCACGAGCAGTACTTC. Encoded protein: CASSLLGHEQYF.

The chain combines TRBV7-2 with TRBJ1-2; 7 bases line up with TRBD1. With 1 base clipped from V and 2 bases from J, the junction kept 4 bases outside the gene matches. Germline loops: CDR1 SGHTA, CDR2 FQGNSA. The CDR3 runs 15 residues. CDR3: CASSLGRGRNYGYTF. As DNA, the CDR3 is TGTGCCAGCAGCTTAGGGAGGGGGCGGAACTATGGCTACACCTTC.

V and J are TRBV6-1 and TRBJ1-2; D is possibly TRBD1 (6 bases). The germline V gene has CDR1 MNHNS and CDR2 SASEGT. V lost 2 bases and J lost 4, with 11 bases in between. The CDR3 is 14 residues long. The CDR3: CASSESGGLYGYTF. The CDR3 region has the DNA TGTGCCAGCAGTGAATCCGGGGGCCTCTATGGCTACACCTTC.

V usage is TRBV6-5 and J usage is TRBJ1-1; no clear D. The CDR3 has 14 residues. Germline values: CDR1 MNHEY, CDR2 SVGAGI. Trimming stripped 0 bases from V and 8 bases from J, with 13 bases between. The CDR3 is CASSYSRLIGEAFF. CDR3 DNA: TGTGCCAGCAGTTACTCGAGGCTTATAGGAGAAGCTTTCTTT.

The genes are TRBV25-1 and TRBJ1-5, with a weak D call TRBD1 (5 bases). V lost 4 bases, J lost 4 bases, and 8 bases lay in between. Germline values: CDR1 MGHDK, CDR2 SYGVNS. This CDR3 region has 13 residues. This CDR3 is CASSGGENQPQHF. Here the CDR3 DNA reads TGTGCCAGCAGTGGGGGGGAAAATCAGCCCCAGCATTTT. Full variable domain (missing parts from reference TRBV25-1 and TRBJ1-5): EADIYQTPRYLVIGTGKKITLECSQTMGHDKMYWYQQDPGMELHLIHYSYGVNSTEKGDLSSESTVSRIRTEHFPLTLESARPSHTSQYLCASSGGENQPQHFGDGTRLSIL.

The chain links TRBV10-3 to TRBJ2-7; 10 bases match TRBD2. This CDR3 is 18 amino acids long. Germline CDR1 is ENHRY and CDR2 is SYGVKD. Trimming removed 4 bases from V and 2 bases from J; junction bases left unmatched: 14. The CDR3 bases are TGTGCCATCAGTGCCCCAACCGGGACTAGCGCCGACCCCTACGAGCAGTACTTC. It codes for CAISAPTGTSADPYEQYF.

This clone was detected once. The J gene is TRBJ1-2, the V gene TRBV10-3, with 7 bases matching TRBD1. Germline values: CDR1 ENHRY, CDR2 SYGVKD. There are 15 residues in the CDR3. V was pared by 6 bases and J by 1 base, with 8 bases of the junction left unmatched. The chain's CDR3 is CAISAGQALNYGYTF. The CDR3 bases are TGTGCCATCAGCGCCGGACAGGCTCTTAACTATGGCTACACCTTC.

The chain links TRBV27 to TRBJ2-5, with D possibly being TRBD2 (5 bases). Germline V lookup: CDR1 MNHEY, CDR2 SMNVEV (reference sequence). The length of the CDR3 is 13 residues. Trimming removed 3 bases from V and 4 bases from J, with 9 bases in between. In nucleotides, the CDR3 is TGTGCCAGCAGTTTGAGGGTATTAGAGACCCAGTACTTC. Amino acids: CASSLRVLETQYF.

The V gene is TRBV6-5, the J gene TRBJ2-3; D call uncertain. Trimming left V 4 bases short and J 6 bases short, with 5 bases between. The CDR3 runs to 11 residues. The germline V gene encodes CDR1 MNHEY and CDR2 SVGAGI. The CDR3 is CASSFLDTQYF. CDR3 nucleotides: TGTGCCAGCAGTTTTCTCGATACGCAGTATTTT.